The entry below describes one T cell receptor (beta chain). Its antigen is not identified. The sample belongs to a study of T cell clonotyping in hematopoietic cell transplantation. Study at large: Pretransplant recipient samples were taken after cytoreduction.

Assay: immunoSEQ multiplex PCR; the TCRdb copy retains only in-frame clones and omits some. The sample includes 25,000 to 30,000 clones, 82% seen only once; the top ten take over 1.5%. The time point was: recipient sample about 28 days before transplant, after cytoreduction. Recipient blood drawn about 28 days pretransplant and days 30, 100, 180 after. Study-wide points: Higher Inverse Simpson Index values in graft donor and pretransplant recipient predicted broader posttransplant TCR diversity.

Germline V gives CDR1 SNHLY, CDR2 FYNNEI. V dropped 6 bases and J dropped 4 bases, with 9 bases sitting between them. CDR3 length: 13 residues. The sample here was peripheral blood mononuclear cells, taken before stem cell transplant. The chain joins TRBV2 to TRBJ2-2; D tentatively fits TRBD1 or TRBD2 (5 bases each). This TCR derives from a middle-aged man with acute myeloid leukemia. Some clones in this sample may be carry-over from other donors' samples. This CDR3 reads CASSWGSTGELFF. The CDR3 DNA follows: TGTGCCAGCAGCTGGGGGTCCACCGGGGAGCTGTTTTTT.